This T cell receptor beta chain came from a study of blood T cells in healthy people across ages. Worth noting for this clonotype: What it recognizes is unknown.

Study conclusions and caveats: A roughly linear age-dependent decrease characterized TCR beta diversity per million T cells.

Next came a second PCR, run for about 7 to 12 cycles, which used a sample-barcoded 5' primer along with a J-beta primer mix. The template-switch adaptor, which had 12 random nucleotides, put a tag on each cDNA molecule. Sequencing of every sample gave 3 million or more CDR3-containing paired-end reads. TCRdb independently ran MiXCR on the 5' RACE reads; one entry per CDR3 protein. The data hold 1.6 million or so distinct CDR3 sequences, with around 35% observed a single time. Per germline, CDR1 DFQATT and CDR2 SNEGSKA (reference sequence). Trimming shortened V by 7 bases and J by 5 bases, and 12 bases separated the two germline ends. The CDR3 runs 12 residues.

Sequenced: blood. The TCR originated in a woman younger than 45 in good health. V and J are TRBV20-1 and TRBJ2-1, with a weak D call TRBD1 (6 bases). The chain's CDR3 is CSEGGRDNEQFF. The CDR3 DNA reads as TGCAGTGAAGGGGGAAGAGACAATGAGCAGTTCTTC.